Reported below is one TCR beta chain. Its antigen is unknown. cDNA libraries for TCR alpha and TCR beta, carrying sample barcodes and UMIs, came from 5'RACE with constant-segment primers. Each CDR3 protein gets one entry after TCRdb re-called the 5' RACE reads with MiXCR. The sample includes about 560,000 distinct CDR3 sequences, around 17% of them seen just once. These data are taken from a study of T-cell memory formation after mild COVID-19. Study results and caveats: Memory cells collected pre-infection included some clones that later responded, suggesting cross-reactive memory joined.

The CDR3 has 16 residues. Sequenced input: PBMCs or a T cell subset sorted from them (not recorded which). The clonotype comes from an adult woman who had mild COVID-19 (a few samples of this study predate the infection). Cell type and time point are not known. The chain uses TRBV21-1 and TRBJ1-1; TRBD1 was called by the table and not checked on the DNA. TRBV21-1 has pseudogene status. The CDR3 nucleotides read TGTGCCAGCAACGAAACGACAGGGGGGGTGAACACTGAAGCTTTCTTT. Protein: CASNETTGGVNTEAFF.